The TCR beta chain described here comes from a study of shared clonotypes between healthy human individuals. General observations from the study: Among a handful of donors, roughly 5% of naive CD4 clonotypes were found in common. As a rule, naive subsets had a larger estimated richness than memory subsets.

Data came from immunoSEQ multiplex PCR; TCRdb stores just in-frame clones and leaves some out. This table has about 1.9 million clones, just over 90% appearing once. CD45RO-negative, CCR7-positively selected cells formed the naive CD8 fraction, excluding terminally differentiated effector memory CD45RA+ cells. The donor population consisted of healthy HIV-negative adults with no recent acute infections or vaccinations. About this clone itself: No antigen is known for it.

The sample taken for sequencing was naive CD8+ T cells from PBMCs. The TCR comes from a man in his late teens or twenties in good health. Some clones in this sample may be carry-over from other donors' samples.

The CDR3 nucleotides are TGTGCCAGCAGTTTATACGGCAGGGAGACCCAGTACTTC. It yields the protein CASSLYGRETQYF. The rearrangement uses TRBV27 and TRBJ2-5, with no clear D. The length of the CDR3 is 13 residues. V gave up 1 base and J gave up 5 bases, with 8 bases separating them. Germline values: CDR1 MNHEY, CDR2 SMNVEV (reference sequence).